The 21 T cell receptor beta chains in this list originate from one sample, sequenced in a study of blood T cell repertoires in COVID-19. The table came from immunoSEQ multiplex PCR; TCRdb's copy has only in-frame clones and leaves some out. The table lists around 70,000 clones, 65% to 90% of them singletons, with under 8% in the top ten. Sequenced material: peripheral blood. These receptor sequences come from a man in his sixties with acute or convalescent COVID-19.

The chain joins TRBV6-4 to TRBJ2-4, with 7 positions matching TRBD2. Germline CDR1 MRHNA, CDR2 SNTAGT. V lost 1 base and J lost 9; bases outside the gene matches: 3. The CDR3 is 13 residues long. CDR3 sequence: CASSDFREGIQYF. CDR3 DNA: TGTGCCAGCAGTGACTTCAGGGAGGGCATTCAGTACTTC.

The rearrangement uses TRBV9 and TRBJ2-1; 8 nucleotides align to TRBD2. The CDR3 runs 15 residues. Germline values: CDR1 SGDLS, CDR2 YYNGEE. V lost 4 bases, J lost 4 bases, and 7 bases stayed unmatched. The CDR3 region is CASSPQAGVYNEQFF. CDR3 sequence (DNA): TGTGCCAGCAGCCCGCAAGCGGGGGTTTACAATGAGCAGTTCTTC.

The CDR3 protein is CASSLSTGGFGGYTF. CDR3 coding DNA: TGTGCCAGTAGTCTATCGACAGGGGGCTTCGGAGGCTACACCTTC. This chain uses TRBV19 with TRBJ1-2, with 10 bases that match TRBD1. This CDR3 comprises 15 residues. CDR1 LNHDA and CDR2 SQIVND come from the germline V gene (reference sequence). V was clipped by 5 bases and J by 8 bases; unmatched bases: 11.

This clone has a count of ten or more. The chain uses TRBV14 and TRBJ2-1; the match to TRBD1 covers 7 bases. The CDR3 loop spans 16 amino acids. Trimming cost V 4 bases and J 7 bases; bases outside gene matches: 13. The germline V gene encodes CDR1 SGHDN and CDR2 FVKESK. The CDR3 spells CASSPLRGRGTNEQFF. The DNA for the CDR3 is TGTGCCAGCAGCCCCCTCCGAGGCAGGGGGACAAATGAGCAGTTCTTC.

The chain links TRBV7-9 to TRBJ1-1, with D uncertain. In germline, CDR1 is SEHNR, CDR2 FQNEAQ (reference sequence). V gave up 1 base and J gave up 4 bases, with 13 bases separating them. This CDR3 is 15 amino acids long. CDR3 DNA sequence: TGTGCCAGCAGCTTAGGCGAGGGTGAAAGCACTGAAGCTTTCTTT. It translates to CASSLGEGESTEAFF.

This clone was recorded once. The V and J genes are TRBV10-3 and TRBJ1-6; TRBD1 might be the D (6 bases). Germline CDR1 and CDR2: ENHRY and SYGVKD. This CDR3 region has 12 residues. V lost 5 bases, J lost 8 bases, and 7 bases lay in between. CDR3 protein: CAISPGDSPLHF. The CDR3 DNA reads as TGTGCCATCAGTCCAGGGGATTCACCCCTCCACTTT.

V and J are TRBV10-3 and TRBJ2-3; D gene uncertain. V was trimmed by 3 bases and J by 3 bases, leaving 10 bases between them. The CDR3 sequence is 14 residues long. The germline gives CDR1 ENHRY, CDR2 SYGVKD. The CDR3 DNA reads as TGTGCCATCAGTGAACAATCCGGGACAGATACGCAGTATTTT. Residues: CAISEQSGTDTQYF.

This clone was observed a handful of times. The V and J genes are TRBV4-3 and TRBJ1-1; unclear D gene. The CDR3 runs to 16 residues. Germline CDR1 reads LGHNA; CDR2 reads YSLEER. V lost 0 bases and J 0 bases, leaving 11 bases between the germline ends. CDR3 in amino acids: CASSQETGLLNTEAFF. CDR3 in DNA: TGCGCCAGCAGCCAAGAAACGGGGTTATTGAACACTGAAGCTTTCTTT.

The rearrangement joins TRBV14 to TRBJ1-3; D call uncertain. Trimming removed 3 bases at V and 0 bases at J, with 9 bases between. The CDR3 is made up of 15 amino acids. Germline V gene lookup returns CDR1 SGHDN and CDR2 FVKESK. The CDR3: CASSQRQNSGNTIYF. As DNA, the CDR3 is TGTGCCAGCAGCCAGAGACAAAACTCTGGAAACACCATATATTTT.

The J gene is TRBJ1-2, the V gene TRBV15; TRBD1 matches at 7 bases. The germline gives CDR1 LNHNV, CDR2 YYDKDF (reference sequence). This CDR3 region has 14 residues. With V trimmed by 7 bases and J by 5 bases, 10 bases remained unmatched. The CDR3 sequence is CATKKDRRDYGYTF. The CDR3 DNA follows: TGTGCCACCAAAAAGGACAGGAGAGATTATGGCTACACCTTC.

This chain joins TRBV3-1 (or the pseudogene TRBV3-2) and TRBJ1-2; D remains ambiguous. V was trimmed by 4 bases and J by 2 bases, leaving 17 bases between them. CDR1 and CDR2 from the germline V gene are LGHDT and YNNKEL (reference sequence). The CDR3 totals 16 residues. Here the CDR3 DNA reads TGTGCCAGCAGCCCAGAGGCAAAACTACCCAACTATGGCTACACCTTC. It specifies CASSPEAKLPNYGYTF.

The genes are TRBV18 and TRBJ1-6; the D gene is possibly TRBD1 (5 bases). The V gene's germline CDR1 is KGHSH and CDR2 LQKENI. The V end lost 3 bases, the J end lost 6 bases, and 12 bases lay between the germline ends. The CDR3 sequence is 15 residues long. The CDR3 reads CASSPGQGLNSPLHF. In DNA, the CDR3 is TGTGCCAGCTCACCCGGGCAGGGCCTTAATTCACCCCTCCACTTT. The full variable domain, its missing parts supplied by reference TRBV18 and TRBJ1-6, is NAGVMQNPRHLVRRRGQEARLRCSPMKGHSHVYWYRQLPEEGLKFMVYLQKENIIDESGMPKERFSAEFPKEGPSILRIQQVVRGDSAAYFCASSPGQGLNSPLHFGNGTRLTVT.

The genes are TRBV3-1 (or the pseudogene TRBV3-2) and TRBJ2-7, with 12 bases identical to TRBD1. J gave up 5 bases and V 3 bases, and 5 bases lay outside the gene matches. The CDR3 is made up of 15 amino acids. From germline, CDR1 is LGHDT and CDR2 YNNKEL (reference sequence). The CDR3 sequence: CASSQGQGAWNEQYV. Written as DNA, the CDR3 is TGTGCCAGCAGCCAGGGACAGGGGGCATGGAACGAGCAGTACGTC.

V gene TRBV7-6 combines with J gene TRBJ2-5; D perhaps matches TRBD2 (5 bases). Looked up from germline, CDR1 is SGHVS and CDR2 is FNYEAQ. V was shortened by 1 base and J by 0 bases, with 9 bases between the two germline ends. The CDR3 covers 15 residues. The CDR3 DNA sequence: TGTGCCAGCAGCTTAGGAGGGCGGGACCAAGAGACCCAGTACTTC. It yields the protein CASSLGGRDQETQYF. The full variable domain, its missing parts supplied by reference TRBV7-6 and TRBJ2-5, is GAGVSQSPRYKVTKRGQDVALRCDPISGHVSLYWYRQALGQGPEFLTYFNYEAQQDKSGLPNDRFSAERPEGSISTLTIQRTEQRDSAMYRCASSLGGRDQETQYFGPGTRLLVL.

The chain has TRBV25-1 and TRBJ2-2; D perhaps matches TRBD2 (5 bases). Trimming left V 8 bases short and J 6 bases short, with 19 bases between. Germline V gene sequence: CDR1 MGHDK, CDR2 SYGVNS. The CDR3 spans 15 residues. CDR3 sequence (DNA): TGTGCCAGCGCCTATGGGCAGGCGCGGGCCGGGGAGCTGTTTTTT. Translating gives CASAYGQARAGELFF.

The CDR3 DNA reads TGCGCCAGCAGCTTGGAAGGCAGGGAAAATGAAAAACTGTTTTTT. Protein sequence: CASSLEGRENEKLFF. The chain joins TRBV5-1 to TRBJ1-4; D is possibly TRBD1 (5 bases). In germline, CDR1 is SGHRS, CDR2 YFSETQ. This CDR3 contains 15 residues. Between the trimmed V and J ends, which lost 0 bases and 5 bases, there was a span of 11 bases.

The chain recombines TRBV7-2 with TRBJ1-1; D call uncertain. The CDR3 runs to 16 residues. With 5 bases removed from V and 1 base from J, the gap between germline ends came to 17 bases. Per the germline V gene, CDR1 is SGHTA and CDR2 is FQGNSA. The CDR3 DNA reads as TGTGCCAGCAGCCTAAATTCTCTACGGGGGAACACTGAAGCTTTCTTT. This codes for CASSLNSLRGNTEAFF.

The chain recombines TRBV25-1 with TRBJ2-3; D uncertain. The CDR3 loop spans 14 amino acids. V lost 4 bases and J lost 2, with 10 bases in between. Germline V gene lookup returns CDR1 MGHDK and CDR2 SYGVNS. CDR3 sequence (DNA): TGTGCCAGCAGTGCCGACATGACCACAGATACGCAGTATTTT. Translating it yields CASSADMTTDTQYF.

This chain links TRBV3-1 (or the pseudogene TRBV3-2) with TRBJ2-1; D is unclear. Germline CDR1 LGHDT, CDR2 YNNKEL (reference sequence). This CDR3 region has 11 residues. With 1 base removed from V and 9 bases from J, the gap between germline ends came to 4 bases. The CDR3 loop reads CASSQGPEQFF. The CDR3 DNA is TGTGCCAGCAGCCAAGGGCCTGAGCAGTTCTTC.

This chain uses TRBV7-9 with TRBJ1-1; no firm D call. The CDR3 length is 14 residues. Trimming shortened V by 5 bases and J by 2 bases, and 12 bases separated the two germline ends. Germline V gene data show CDR1 as SEHNR and CDR2 as FQNEAQ (reference sequence). DNA of the CDR3: TGTGCCAGCAGCCTTCAGACTGATAACACTGAAGCTTTCTTT. Protein: CASSLQTDNTEAFF.

The chain carries TRBV6-5 and TRBJ2-2; D possibly corresponds to TRBD1 (6 bases). This CDR3 is built from 14 residues. Germline V CDR1 and CDR2: MNHEY, SVGAGI. The V and J ends lost 6 bases and 0 bases respectively, with 8 bases between them. In DNA form, the CDR3 reads TGTGCCAGCAGGAGGGACACGAACACCGGGGAGCTGTTTTTT. This gives the protein CASRRDTNTGELFF.